These 28 T cell receptor beta chains originate from one sample sequenced in a study of T cell responses to AZD1222 COVID-19 vaccine (dated by TCRdb to the early 2020s). The meaning of the sample's time point label: about 28 days (+/-7) after the second vaccine dose. Libraries were prepared through the immunoSEQ multiplex PCR assay. TCRdb took over this immuneACCESS table, retaining in-frame rearrangements with V and J assigned. Such tables are incomplete; in checked studies, under half of the missing clones stem from an unresolved V gene, and the remainder is unexplained. This sample comprises fewer than 180,000 clones, over 75% of them detected only once. The ten most abundant clones make up 3% to 3.5% of the sample. The input for sequencing was peripheral blood, taken 28 days after the second AZD1222 dose. All receptors derive from an adult who received the AZD1222 COVID-19 vaccine.

As concerns this clone: The same CDR3 arises from other DNA sequences in this sample as well. The chain uses TRBV19 and TRBJ1-5; D possibly corresponds to TRBD1 (6 bases). Germline V gives CDR1 LNHDA, CDR2 SQIVND (reference sequence). This CDR3 has 13 amino acids. The germline V and J ends were trimmed by 5 bases and 4 bases, with 9 bases remaining between them. The CDR3 DNA reads TGTGCCAGTAGTCCCGACAGGAATCAGCCCCAGCATTTT. Its protein is CASSPDRNQPQHF.

The J gene is TRBJ2-1, the V gene TRBV24-1; TRBD2 matches 15 bases. The CDR3 spans 21 residues. The trim removed 2 bases at V and 1 base at J, leaving 11 bases unmatched. Germline assignment: CDR1 KGHDR and CDR2 SFDVKD. The CDR3 sequence: CATSDSGLAGGPRVSYNEQFF. CDR3 DNA: TGTGCCACCAGTGATTCCGGACTAGCGGGAGGGCCGAGGGTATCCTACAATGAGCAGTTCTTC.

V usage is TRBV11-3 and J usage is TRBJ2-1, with 7 bases identical to TRBD1. V was clipped by 5 bases and J by 3 bases; unmatched bases: 10. This CDR3 has 16 residues. The germline gives CDR1 SGHNT, CDR2 YENEEA. CDR3 amino acids: CASSPGQGEGYNEQFF. The CDR3 DNA reads as TGTGCCAGCAGCCCAGGTCAGGGGGAAGGCTACAATGAGCAGTTCTTC.

This chain links TRBV19 with TRBJ2-5; D is possibly TRBD1 (6 bases). The CDR3 contains 15 residues. The germline V and J ends were trimmed by 1 base and 1 base, with 10 bases remaining between them. The germline CDR1 and CDR2 sequences are LNHDA and SQIVND (reference sequence). CDR3 bases: TGTGCCAGTAGTATAGGACTGACAGGCCAAGAGACCCAGTACTTC. Translating gives CASSIGLTGQETQYF.

V gene TRBV29-1 combines with J gene TRBJ1-2; TRBD1 is a possible D gene (5 bases). Germline lookup yields CDR1 SQVTM and CDR2 ANQGSEA. Trimming removed 7 bases at V and 8 bases at J, with 5 bases between. CDR3 length: 8 amino acids. The CDR3 DNA follows: TGCAGCGCAGGGGGCTACACCTTC. It yields the protein CSAGGYTF.

The chain joins TRBV6-5 to TRBJ2-7; D is ambiguous. The germline CDR1 and CDR2 sequences are MNHEY and SVGAGI. The CDR3 has 15 amino acids. V was cut by 4 bases and J by 2 bases, with 15 bases left in between. CDR3: CASSSGPTYAYEQYF. The CDR3, as DNA: TGTGCCAGCAGTTCCGGACCTACTTATGCCTACGAGCAGTACTTC.

The chain joins TRBV5-1 to TRBJ1-4; D is ambiguous. V was trimmed by 3 bases and J by 2 bases, leaving 11 bases between them. Germline V gene lookup returns CDR1 SGHRS and CDR2 YFSETQ. CDR3 length equals 15 residues. CDR3: CASSWNTGTNEKLFF. The DNA of the CDR3 is TGCGCCAGCAGCTGGAACACCGGCACTAATGAAAAACTGTTTTTT.

The CDR3 nucleotides are TGTGCCAGCAGTCCCGACAGGGTAGGGCACGAGCAGTACTTC. This codes for CASSPDRVGHEQYF. The gene calls are TRBV27 and TRBJ2-7; 7 positions agree with TRBD1. Germline V gene data show CDR1 as MNHEY and CDR2 as SMNVEV (reference sequence). V trimming: 5 bases; J trimming: 5 bases; junction bases outside the gene matches: 9. The CDR3 has 14 amino acids.

The genes are TRBV19 and TRBJ2-1, with TRBD2 matching 10 bases. The CDR3 is 17 residues long. Germline V gene data show CDR1 as LNHDA and CDR2 as SQIVND (reference sequence). The ends lost 0 bases at V and 3 bases at J; junction bases unmatched: 5. CDR3 protein: CASSIDVASGSYNEQFF. CDR3 nucleotides: TGTGCCAGTAGTATAGATGTCGCTAGCGGGAGCTACAATGAGCAGTTCTTC.

This chain links TRBV7-2 with TRBJ1-5; the D is unclear. This CDR3 contains 14 residues. CDR1 and CDR2 (germline): SGHTA, FQGNSA. With 5 bases removed from V and 2 bases from J, the gap between germline ends came to 10 bases. The CDR3 spells CASSPLRGNQPQHF. The CDR3 DNA is TGTGCCAGCAGCCCGCTGAGGGGCAATCAGCCCCAGCATTTT.

The chain recombines TRBV3-1 (or the pseudogene TRBV3-2) with TRBJ2-7, with no clear D. There are 15 residues in the CDR3. V shed 0 bases and J shed 2 bases, with 11 bases lying between them. The germline V gene encodes CDR1 LGHDT and CDR2 YNNKEL (reference sequence). The CDR3 DNA reads as TGTGCCAGCAGCCAAGAGCCAGGCCTCACCTACGAGCAGTACTTC. It yields the protein CASSQEPGLTYEQYF.

V is TRBV2 and J is TRBJ2-1; 8 nucleotides line up with TRBD2. With 4 bases clipped from V and 5 bases from J, the junction kept 7 bases outside the gene matches. The CDR3 has 15 residues. Germline assignment: CDR1 SNHLY and CDR2 FYNNEI. CDR3 amino acids: CASSVERGTHNEQFF. For the CDR3, the DNA is TGTGCCAGCAGTGTTGAGCGGGGGACCCACAATGAGCAGTTCTTC.

J is TRBJ2-1 and V is TRBV19, with 9 bases that match TRBD2. The CDR3 runs 15 residues. V shed 8 bases, J shed 1 base, and the junction held 6 bases outside the gene matches. From germline, CDR1 is LNHDA and CDR2 SQIVND (reference sequence). In nucleotides, the CDR3 is TGTGCCAGTGGCCTCCTAGCGGGATCCTACAATGAGCAGTTCTTC. The encoded protein is CASGLLAGSYNEQFF.

The chain couples TRBV6-5 to TRBJ1-2, with TRBD1 as a possible D gene (5 bases). Germline CDR1 is MNHEY and CDR2 is SVGAGI. V dropped 1 base and J dropped 4 bases, with 10 bases sitting between them. The CDR3 sequence is 14 residues long. The CDR3 loop is CASSYLGAGYGYTF. The DNA of the CDR3 is TGTGCCAGCAGTTACTTAGGGGCAGGCTATGGCTACACCTTC.

V gene TRBV13 combines with J gene TRBJ2-1, with 12 positions matching TRBD2. The CDR3 has 15 amino acids. J was trimmed by 6 bases and V by 5 bases; bases with no gene match: 5. Per the germline V gene, CDR1 is PRHDT and CDR2 is FYEKMQ (reference sequence). The CDR3 DNA is TGTGCCAGCAGCCCCCCGGGACTAGCGGGCAATGAGCAGTTCTTC. Its protein product is CASSPPGLAGNEQFF. Together with reference TRBV13 and TRBJ2-1, the CDR3 gives the full variable domain: AAGVIQSPRHLIKEKRETATLKCYPIPRHDTVYWYQQGPGQDPQFLISFYEKMQSDKGSIPDRFSAQQFSDYHSELNMSSLELGDSALYFCASSPPGLAGNEQFFGPGTRLTVL.

This clone was detected a few times. The rearrangement links TRBV5-1 to TRBJ2-3; no clear D gene. The CDR3 is made up of 15 amino acids. Between the trimmed V and J ends, which lost 4 bases and 0 bases, there was a span of 12 bases. CDR1 SGHRS and CDR2 YFSETQ come from the germline V gene. CDR3 DNA: TGCGCCAGCAGCCGTCAGAGGCTCAGCACAGATACGCAGTATTTT. Translated, it gives CASSRQRLSTDTQYF. Drawing the rest from reference TRBV5-1 and TRBJ2-3, the complete variable domain is KAGVTQTPRYLIKTRGQQVTLSCSPISGHRSVSWYQQTPGQGLQFLFEYFSETQRNKGNFPGRFSGRQFSNSRSEMNVSTLELGDSALYLCASSRQRLSTDTQYFGPGTRLTVL.

The rearrangement joins TRBV5-4 to TRBJ2-4; weak D call: TRBD1 (6 bases). Germline assignment: CDR1 SGHNT and CDR2 YYREEE (reference sequence). V gave up 0 bases and J gave up 14 bases, with 15 bases separating them. The CDR3 loop spans 13 amino acids. The CDR3 coding sequence is TGTGCCAGCAGCTTGGACGAGCCAGGGGAGAAGTACTTC. The encoded protein is CASSLDEPGEKYF.

The chain uses TRBV7-9 and TRBJ2-2, with D perhaps matching TRBD2 (6 bases). Trimming took 4 bases from V and 3 from J, leaving 9 bases between them. Germline V gene sequence: CDR1 SEHNR, CDR2 FQNEAQ (reference sequence). CDR3 length equals 14 residues. In DNA form, the CDR3 reads TGTGCCAGCAGCTGGGGCGGGGACACCGGGGAGCTGTTTTTT. Amino acid sequence: CASSWGGDTGELFF.

The chain uses TRBV19 and TRBJ2-3, with D maybe TRBD2 (5 bases). Germline CDR1 LNHDA, CDR2 SQIVND (reference sequence). Between the trimmed V and J ends, which lost 1 base and 4 bases, there was a span of 15 bases. The CDR3 is 16 residues long. The CDR3 sequence is CASSIGAGIRADTQYF. DNA of the CDR3: TGTGCCAGTAGTATAGGGGCCGGGATTAGAGCAGATACGCAGTATTTT.

The genes are TRBV19 and TRBJ1-5; D ambiguous. The CDR3 has 14 residues. Looked up from germline, CDR1 is LNHDA and CDR2 is SQIVND (reference sequence). Deletions cut 1 base from V and 5 bases from J, with 9 bases between. CDR3 loop: CASSIGSDDQPQHF. CDR3 coding DNA: TGTGCCAGTAGTATAGGGTCCGACGATCAGCCCCAGCATTTT.

V and J are TRBV20-1 and TRBJ1-1; D call uncertain. Germline V CDR1 and CDR2: DFQATT, SNEGSKA (reference sequence). This CDR3 has 11 amino acids. Trimming left V 3 bases short and J 9 bases short, with 11 bases between. The CDR3 DNA sequence: TGCAGTGCTAGTCTTAGGAGGAAAGCTTTCTTT. It is translated as CSASLRRKAFF.

The CDR3 protein is CASSGGGSNQPQHF. The CDR3 region has the DNA TGTGCCAGTTCCGGAGGGGGAAGCAATCAGCCCCAGCATTTT. The chain combines TRBV19 with TRBJ1-5; maybe TRBD1 (6 bases). This CDR3 is 14 amino acids long. Germline loops: CDR1 LNHDA, CDR2 SQIVND (reference sequence). Trimming shortened V by 8 bases and J by 1 base, and 12 bases separated the two germline ends.

In its sample, this clone was seen once. The gene calls are TRBV11-2 and TRBJ1-6; D ambiguous. CDR1 SGHAT and CDR2 FQNNGV come from the germline V gene. Trimming removed 0 bases at V and 6 bases at J, with 9 bases between. This CDR3 has 15 residues. DNA for the CDR3: TGTGCCAGCAGCTTAGAACCTTCCGGTAATTCACCCCTCCACTTT. It translates to CASSLEPSGNSPLHF.

The chain recombines TRBV29-1 with TRBJ1-2; D not certain. This CDR3 is built from 14 residues. Germline V gene data show CDR1 as SQVTM and CDR2 as ANQGSEA. V lost 6 bases and J lost 5, with 19 bases in between. DNA for the CDR3: TGCAGCGTCCTTCCGGGTCCGACTCAATATGGCTACACCTTC. It codes for CSVLPGPTQYGYTF.

The rearrangement links TRBV7-9 to TRBJ1-1; a possible D gene is TRBD1 (5 bases). The CDR3 spans 14 residues. V was shortened by 4 bases and J by 5 bases, with 14 bases between the two germline ends. Looked up from germline, CDR1 is SEHNR and CDR2 is FQNEAQ (reference sequence). This chain's CDR3 is CASSSLPKGTEAFF. CDR3 bases: TGTGCCAGCAGCTCCCTGCCAAAGGGGACTGAAGCTTTCTTT. Full variable domain (remainder filled in from reference TRBV7-9 and TRBJ1-1): DTGVSQNPRHKITKRGQNVTFRCDPISEHNRLYWYRQTLGQGPEFLTYFQNEAQLEKSRLLSDRFSAERPKGSFSTLEIQRTEQGDSAMYLCASSSLPKGTEAFFGQGTRLTVV.

CDR3 sequence (DNA): TGTGCCAGCAGCATCGGACTAGCGGACACAGATACGCAGTATTTT. Translating gives CASSIGLADTDTQYF. V usage is TRBV7-9 and J usage is TRBJ2-3; 10 positions agree with TRBD2. The CDR3 is 15 amino acids. Trimming cost V 5 bases and J 2 bases; bases outside gene matches: 4. Looked up from germline, CDR1 is SEHNR and CDR2 is FQNEAQ (reference sequence).

The CDR3 region is CASSPRASGSLGGEQYF. For the CDR3, the DNA is TGTGCCAGCAGCCCCAGGGCTAGCGGGAGCCTGGGAGGTGAGCAGTACTTC. The chain is built from TRBV11-2 and TRBJ2-7; 10 nucleotides align to TRBD2. Trimming removed 5 bases from V and 7 bases from J; junction bases left unmatched: 17. From germline, CDR1 is SGHAT and CDR2 FQNNGV. CDR3 size: 17 residues.

The chain couples TRBV18 to TRBJ2-7, with 7 bases that match TRBD2. Germline V lookup: CDR1 KGHSH, CDR2 LQKENI. The CDR3 length is 13 residues. After removal of 3 bases from V and 6 bases from J, the junction contained 5 bases not matched to a gene. CDR3 nucleotides: TGTGCCAGCTCACCGGCGTCGGGGGGCGAGCAGTACTTC. Encoded protein: CASSPASGGEQYF.